This entry features one TCR beta chain sequence. This sample is drawn from a study of PD-L1 blockade in urothelial cancer. Germline V gene data show CDR1 as SGHTA and CDR2 as FQGNSA. Trimming took 1 base from V and 3 from J, leaving 13 bases between them. The CDR3 extends over 15 amino acids. Assay: immunoSEQ multiplex PCR; the TCRdb copy retains only in-frame clones and omits some. This table holds 45,000 to 60,000 clones, approximately 84% found once. The sample in question was PBMCs, obtained around atezolizumab (anti-PD-L1) treatment. This sequence originates from a middle-aged man with urothelial cancer. The V gene is TRBV7-2, the J gene TRBJ2-7, with D tentatively TRBD1 (5 bases). CDR3 amino acids: CASSLVSGKSYEQYF. The CDR3 DNA follows: TGTGCCAGCAGCTTAGTATCAGGGAAAAGCTACGAGCAGTACTTC.